Below, 8 T cell receptor beta chains from the same sample are listed, as sequenced in a study of blood T cells in healthy people across ages. Combining a sample-barcoded 5' primer with a J-beta primer mix, a second PCR ran for roughly 7 to 12 cycles. TCRdb redid the calling of the 5' RACE reads with MiXCR, one entry per CDR3 protein. The sample records some 900,000 distinct CDR3 sequences, approximately 49% being singletons. Sequences were obtained from blood. These receptor sequences come from a man between 25 and 39 years old in good health.

V is TRBV29-1 and J is TRBJ2-2, with D uncertain. Germline CDR1 reads SQVTM; CDR2 reads ANQGSEA. Trimming removed 5 bases from V and 0 bases from J, with 10 bases in between. The CDR3 is 14 amino acids. This chain's CDR3 is CSVKLGSNTGELFF. As DNA, the CDR3 is TGCAGCGTTAAGTTAGGGTCGAACACCGGGGAGCTGTTTTTT.

This chain connects TRBV7-2 to TRBJ2-3; D remains ambiguous. CDR3 length equals 16 residues. Germline lookup yields CDR1 SGHTA and CDR2 FQGNSA. Trimming shortened V by 0 bases and J by 1 base, and 11 bases separated the two germline ends. For the CDR3, the DNA is TGTGCCAGCAGCTTAGCCCCCGGGTTTCGCACAGATACGCAGTATTTT. Translated, it gives CASSLAPGFRTDTQYF. Variable domain in full (rest from reference TRBV7-2 and TRBJ2-3): GAGVSQSPSNKVTEKGKDVELRCDPISGHTALYWYRQSLGQGLEFLIYFQGNSAPDKSGLPSDRFSAERTGGSVSTLTIQRTQQEDSAVYLCASSLAPGFRTDTQYFGPGTRLTVL.

The genes are TRBV28 and TRBJ2-7; D is uncertain. Germline V gene lookup returns CDR1 MDHEN and CDR2 SYDVKM. CDR3 length: 15 amino acids. The V end was cut by 5 bases, the J end by 1 base, with 15 bases between. CDR3 nucleotides: TGTGCCAGCAGTCAGCTTGAGGTGGGGTCCTACGAGCAGTACTTC. It yields the protein CASSQLEVGSYEQYF.

This clonotype came up a few times. This chain joins TRBV29-1 and TRBJ1-1; D not certain. The V gene's germline CDR1 is SQVTM and CDR2 ANQGSEA. The CDR3 spans 12 residues. The V end lost 7 bases, the J end lost 0 bases, and 9 bases lay between the germline ends. This CDR3 is CSARRMNTEAFF. The DNA of the CDR3 is TGCAGCGCCAGACGGATGAACACTGAAGCTTTCTTT.

The chain couples TRBV12-3 or TRBV12-4 to TRBJ2-3; TRBD2 matches at 14 bases. This CDR3 contains 16 residues. The ends lost 5 bases at V and 5 bases at J; junction bases unmatched: 6. The CDR3 coding sequence is TGTGCCAGCAGTACCGGACTAGCGGGGGGAGAAGATACGCAGTATTTT. Encoded protein: CASSTGLAGGEDTQYF.

The CDR3 is CASSQDSGRNAPQHF. Written as DNA, the CDR3 is TGTGCCAGCAGCCAAGATTCAGGTCGGAACGCGCCCCAGCATTTT. The V call is TRBV3-1, the J call TRBJ1-5, with D unclear. CDR3 length equals 15 residues. Germline V CDR1 and CDR2: LGHDT, YNNKEL (reference sequence). Deletions cut 0 bases from V and 9 bases from J, with 15 bases between.

V and J are TRBV6-6 and TRBJ2-7; tentatively, D is TRBD2 (6 bases). V lost 8 bases, J lost 3 bases, and 17 bases lay in between. Germline-derived CDR1 and CDR2 are MNHNY and SVGAGI (reference sequence). This CDR3 has 14 amino acids. The CDR3 nucleotides read TGTGCCAGCGCCGGAGCGGGCCGAAACTACGAGCAGTACTTC. Translation: CASAGAGRNYEQYF.

This sequence joins TRBV6-1 and TRBJ1-6; TRBD1 matches at 10 bases. CDR1 is MNHNS, CDR2 SASEGT, per germline. The CDR3 has 16 residues. V was clipped by 7 bases and J by 8 bases; unmatched bases: 11. CDR3 residues: CASIRTGGQGDSPLHF. The CDR3 bases are TGTGCCAGCATTCGAACGGGTGGACAGGGGGATTCACCCCTCCACTTT.